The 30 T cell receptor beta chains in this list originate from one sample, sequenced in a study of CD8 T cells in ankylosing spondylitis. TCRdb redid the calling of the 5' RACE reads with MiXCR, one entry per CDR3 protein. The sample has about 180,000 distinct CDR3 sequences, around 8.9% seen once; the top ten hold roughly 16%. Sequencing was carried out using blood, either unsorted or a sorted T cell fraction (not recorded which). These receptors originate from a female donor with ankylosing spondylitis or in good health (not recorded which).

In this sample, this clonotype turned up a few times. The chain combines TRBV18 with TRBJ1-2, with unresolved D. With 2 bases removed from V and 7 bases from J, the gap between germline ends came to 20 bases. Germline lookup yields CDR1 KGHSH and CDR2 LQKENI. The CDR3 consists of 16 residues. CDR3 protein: CASSPSATLVLTGYTF. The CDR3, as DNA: TGTGCCAGCTCACCATCGGCTACACTAGTATTAACTGGCTACACCTTC.

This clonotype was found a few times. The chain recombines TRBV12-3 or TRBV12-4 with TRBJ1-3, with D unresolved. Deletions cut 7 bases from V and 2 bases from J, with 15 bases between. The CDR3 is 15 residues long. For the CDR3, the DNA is TGTGCCAGCACCCCGTACCGGGCACCTGGAAACACCATATATTTT. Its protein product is CASTPYRAPGNTIYF.

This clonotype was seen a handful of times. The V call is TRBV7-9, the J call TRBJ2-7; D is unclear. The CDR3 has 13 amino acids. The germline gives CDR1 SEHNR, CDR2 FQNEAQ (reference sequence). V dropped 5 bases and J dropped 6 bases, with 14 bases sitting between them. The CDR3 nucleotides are TGTGCCAGCAGCCTGGCAGGAAGTAGCGAGCAGTACTTC. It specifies CASSLAGSSEQYF.

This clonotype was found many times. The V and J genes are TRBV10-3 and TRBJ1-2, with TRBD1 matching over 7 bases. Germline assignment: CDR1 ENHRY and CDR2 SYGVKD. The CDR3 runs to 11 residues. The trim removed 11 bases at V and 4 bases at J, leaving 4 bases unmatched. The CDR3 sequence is CAAGQAYGYTF. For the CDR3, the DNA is TGTGCCGCCGGACAGGCCTATGGCTACACCTTC.

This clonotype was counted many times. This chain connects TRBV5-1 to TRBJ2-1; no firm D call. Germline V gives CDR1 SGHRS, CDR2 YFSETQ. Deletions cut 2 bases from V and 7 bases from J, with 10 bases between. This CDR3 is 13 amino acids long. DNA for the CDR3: TGCGCCAGCAGCTTCGGTGGTGGAAATGAGCAGTTCTTC. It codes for CASSFGGGNEQFF.

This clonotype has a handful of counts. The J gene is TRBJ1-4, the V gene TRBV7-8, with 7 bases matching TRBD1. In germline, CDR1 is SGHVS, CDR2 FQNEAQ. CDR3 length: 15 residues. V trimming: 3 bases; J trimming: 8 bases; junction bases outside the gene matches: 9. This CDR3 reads CASSFTEGGKEKLFF. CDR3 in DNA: TGTGCCAGCAGCTTTACGGAAGGGGGCAAGGAAAAACTGTTTTTT.

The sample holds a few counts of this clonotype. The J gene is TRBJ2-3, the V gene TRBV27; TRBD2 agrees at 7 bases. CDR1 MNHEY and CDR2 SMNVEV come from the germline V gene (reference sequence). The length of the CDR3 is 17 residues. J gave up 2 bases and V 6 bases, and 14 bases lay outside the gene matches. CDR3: CASRVGFSGRATDTQYF. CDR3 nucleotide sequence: TGTGCCAGCAGGGTGGGGTTTAGTGGGAGGGCCACAGATACGCAGTATTTT.

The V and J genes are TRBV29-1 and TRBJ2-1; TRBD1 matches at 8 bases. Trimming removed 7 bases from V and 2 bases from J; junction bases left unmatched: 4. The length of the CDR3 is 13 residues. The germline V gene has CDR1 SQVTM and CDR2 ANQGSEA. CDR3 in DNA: TGCAGCGGAGGACAGGGAACCTACAATGAGCAGTTCTTC. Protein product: CSGGQGTYNEQFF.

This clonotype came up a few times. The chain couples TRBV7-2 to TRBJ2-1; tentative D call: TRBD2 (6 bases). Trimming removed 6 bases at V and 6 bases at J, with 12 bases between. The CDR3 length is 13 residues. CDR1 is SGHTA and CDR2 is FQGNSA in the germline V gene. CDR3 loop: CASRPRGFNEQFF. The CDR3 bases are TGTGCCAGCAGGCCCCGGGGGTTCAATGAGCAGTTCTTC.

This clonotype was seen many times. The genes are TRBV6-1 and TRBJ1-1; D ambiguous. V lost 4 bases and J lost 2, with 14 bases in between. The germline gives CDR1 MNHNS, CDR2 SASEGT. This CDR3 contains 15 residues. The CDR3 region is CASSVPGRINTEAFF. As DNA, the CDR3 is TGTGCCAGCAGTGTTCCAGGTAGAATTAACACTGAAGCTTTCTTT.

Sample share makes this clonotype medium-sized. CDR3 nucleotide sequence: TGTGCCAGCAGCGAAGATAGCAGCACAGATACGCAGTATTTT. Translation: CASSEDSSTDTQYF. The chain links TRBV7-2 to TRBJ2-3, with D unresolved. This CDR3 is built from 14 residues. V was cut by 5 bases and J by 0 bases, with 9 bases left in between. CDR1 and CDR2 (germline): SGHTA, FQGNSA. The entire variable domain, with the rest obtained from reference TRBV7-2 and TRBJ2-3, is as follows: GAGVSQSPSNKVTEKGKDVELRCDPISGHTALYWYRQSLGQGLEFLIYFQGNSAPDKSGLPSDRFSAERTGGSVSTLTIQRTQQEDSAVYLCASSEDSSTDTQYFGPGTRLTVL.

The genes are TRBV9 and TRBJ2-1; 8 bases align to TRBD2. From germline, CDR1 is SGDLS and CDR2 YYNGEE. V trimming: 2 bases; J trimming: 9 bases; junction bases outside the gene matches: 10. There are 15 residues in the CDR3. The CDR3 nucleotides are TGTGCCAGCAGCGTTAGTAGCGGCGGGAGGAGTGAGCAGTTCTTC. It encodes CASSVSSGGRSEQFF.

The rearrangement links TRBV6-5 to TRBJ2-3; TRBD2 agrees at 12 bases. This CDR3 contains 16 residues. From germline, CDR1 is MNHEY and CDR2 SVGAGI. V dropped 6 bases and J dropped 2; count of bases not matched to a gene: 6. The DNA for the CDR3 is TGTGCCAGCAGACCCACTAGCGGGAGGACCACAGATACGCAGTATTTT. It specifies CASRPTSGRTTDTQYF.

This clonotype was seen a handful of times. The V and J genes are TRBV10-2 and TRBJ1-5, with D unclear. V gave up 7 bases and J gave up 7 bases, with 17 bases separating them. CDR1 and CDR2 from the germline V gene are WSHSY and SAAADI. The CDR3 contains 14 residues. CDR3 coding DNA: TGCGCCAGCACCTTGACTGGGGTTGGACAGCCCCAGCATTTT. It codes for CASTLTGVGQPQHF.

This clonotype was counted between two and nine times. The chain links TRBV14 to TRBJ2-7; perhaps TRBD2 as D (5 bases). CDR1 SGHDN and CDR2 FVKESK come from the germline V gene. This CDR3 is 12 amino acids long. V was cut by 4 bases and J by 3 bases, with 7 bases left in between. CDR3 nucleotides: TGTGCCAGCAGCCCGACTAACTACGAGCAGTACTTC. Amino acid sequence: CASSPTNYEQYF.

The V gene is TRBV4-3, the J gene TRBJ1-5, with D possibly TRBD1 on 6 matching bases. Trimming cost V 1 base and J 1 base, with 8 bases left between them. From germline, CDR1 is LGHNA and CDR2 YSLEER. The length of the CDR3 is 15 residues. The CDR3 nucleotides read TGCGCCAGCAGCCAAGCCCAGGGGAGCAATCAGCCCCAGCATTTT. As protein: CASSQAQGSNQPQHF.

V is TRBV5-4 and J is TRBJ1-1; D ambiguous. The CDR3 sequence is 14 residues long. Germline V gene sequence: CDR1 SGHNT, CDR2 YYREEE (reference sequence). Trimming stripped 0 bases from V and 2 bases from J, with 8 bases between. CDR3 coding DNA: TGTGCCAGCAGCTTGGACAGCACTAACACTGAAGCTTTCTTT. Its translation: CASSLDSTNTEAFF.

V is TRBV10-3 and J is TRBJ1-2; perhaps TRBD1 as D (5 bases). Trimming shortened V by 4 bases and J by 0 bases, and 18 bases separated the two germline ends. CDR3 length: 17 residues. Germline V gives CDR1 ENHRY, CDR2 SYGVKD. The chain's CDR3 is CAISVFRPGDSNYGYTF. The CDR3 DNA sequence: TGTGCCATCAGTGTTTTCCGCCCCGGGGACTCTAACTATGGCTACACCTTC.

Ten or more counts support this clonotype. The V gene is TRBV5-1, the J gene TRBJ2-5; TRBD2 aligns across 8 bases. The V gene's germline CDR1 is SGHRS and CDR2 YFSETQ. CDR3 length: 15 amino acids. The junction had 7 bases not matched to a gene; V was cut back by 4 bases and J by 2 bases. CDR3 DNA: TGCGCCAGCAGCCTCGGGACTAGAGGACAAGAGACCCAGTACTTC. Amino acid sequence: CASSLGTRGQETQYF.

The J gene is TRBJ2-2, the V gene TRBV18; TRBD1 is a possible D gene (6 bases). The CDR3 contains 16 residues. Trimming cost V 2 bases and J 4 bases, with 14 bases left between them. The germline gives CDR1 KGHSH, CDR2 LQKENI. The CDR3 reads CASSPSGELTTGELFF. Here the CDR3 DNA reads TGTGCCAGCTCACCATCAGGGGAGCTCACCACCGGGGAGCTGTTTTTT.

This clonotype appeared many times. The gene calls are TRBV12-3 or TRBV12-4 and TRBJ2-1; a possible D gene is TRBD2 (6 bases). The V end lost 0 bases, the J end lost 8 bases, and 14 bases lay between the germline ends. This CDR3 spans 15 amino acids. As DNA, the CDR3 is TGTGCCAGCAGTTTAGCGGGAGGTCGCAAGGATGAGCAGTTCTTC. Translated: CASSLAGGRKDEQFF.

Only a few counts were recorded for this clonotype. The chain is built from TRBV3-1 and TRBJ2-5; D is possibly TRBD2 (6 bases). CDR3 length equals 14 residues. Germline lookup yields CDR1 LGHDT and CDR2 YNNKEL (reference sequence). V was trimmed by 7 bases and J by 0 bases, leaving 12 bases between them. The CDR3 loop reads CASTFGGYQETQYF. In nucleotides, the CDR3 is TGTGCCAGCACCTTCGGAGGGTACCAAGAGACCCAGTACTTC.

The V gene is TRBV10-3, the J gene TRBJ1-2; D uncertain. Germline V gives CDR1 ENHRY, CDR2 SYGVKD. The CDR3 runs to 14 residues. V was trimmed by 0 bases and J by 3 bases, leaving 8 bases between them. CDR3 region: CAISESVLYYGYTF. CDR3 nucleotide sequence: TGTGCCATCAGTGAGTCCGTCCTCTACTATGGCTACACCTTC.

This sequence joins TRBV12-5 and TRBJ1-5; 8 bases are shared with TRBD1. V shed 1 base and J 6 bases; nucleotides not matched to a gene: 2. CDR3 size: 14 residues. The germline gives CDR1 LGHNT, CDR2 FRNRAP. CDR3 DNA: TGTGCTAGTGGTTTGGGGACAGGGAGTCAGCCCCAGCATTTT. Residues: CASGLGTGSQPQHF.

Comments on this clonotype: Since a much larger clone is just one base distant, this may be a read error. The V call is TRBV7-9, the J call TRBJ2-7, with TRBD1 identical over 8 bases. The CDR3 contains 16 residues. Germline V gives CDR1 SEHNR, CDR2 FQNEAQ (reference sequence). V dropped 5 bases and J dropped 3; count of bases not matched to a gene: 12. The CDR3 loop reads CASSPWDRTLNYEQYF. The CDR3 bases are TGTGCCAGCAGCCCCTGGGACAGGACGCTGAACTACGAGCAGTACTTC.

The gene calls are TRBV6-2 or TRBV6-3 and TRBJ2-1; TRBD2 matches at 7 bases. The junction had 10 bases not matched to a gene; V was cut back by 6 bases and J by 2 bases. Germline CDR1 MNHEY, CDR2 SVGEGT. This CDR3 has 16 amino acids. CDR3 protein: CASRPTGGRPYNEQFF. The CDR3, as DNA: TGTGCCAGCAGACCTACGGGCGGGAGACCCTACAATGAGCAGTTCTTC.

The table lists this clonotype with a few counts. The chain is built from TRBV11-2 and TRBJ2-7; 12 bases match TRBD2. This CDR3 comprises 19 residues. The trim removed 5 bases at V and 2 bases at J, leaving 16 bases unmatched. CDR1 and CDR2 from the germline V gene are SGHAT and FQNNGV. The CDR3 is CASSNRTVASGRDTYEQYF. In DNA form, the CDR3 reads TGTGCCAGCAGCAACAGGACTGTGGCTAGCGGGAGGGATACCTACGAGCAGTACTTC.

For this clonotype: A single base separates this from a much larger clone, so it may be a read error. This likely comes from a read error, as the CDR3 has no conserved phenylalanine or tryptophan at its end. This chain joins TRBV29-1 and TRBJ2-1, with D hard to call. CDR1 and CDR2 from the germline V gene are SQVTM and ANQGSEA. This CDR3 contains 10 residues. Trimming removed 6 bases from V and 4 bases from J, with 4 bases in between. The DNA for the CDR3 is TGCAGCGTACAGTACAATGAGCAGTTCCTC. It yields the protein CSVQYNEQFL.

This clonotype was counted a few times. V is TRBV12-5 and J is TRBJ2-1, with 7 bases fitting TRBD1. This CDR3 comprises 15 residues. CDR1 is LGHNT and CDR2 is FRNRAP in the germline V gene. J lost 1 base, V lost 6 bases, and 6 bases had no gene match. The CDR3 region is CASGSGTESYNEQFF. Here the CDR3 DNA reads TGTGCTAGTGGCTCCGGGACAGAGTCCTACAATGAGCAGTTCTTC.

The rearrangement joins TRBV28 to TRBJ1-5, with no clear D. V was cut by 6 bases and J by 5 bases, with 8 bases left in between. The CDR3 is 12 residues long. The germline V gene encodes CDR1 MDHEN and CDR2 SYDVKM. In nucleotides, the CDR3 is TGTGCCAGCAGCATGCCGTATCAGCCCCAGCATTTT. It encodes CASSMPYQPQHF.